This T cell receptor beta chain was observed in a study of shared T cell receptors in the human thymus. The CDR3 has 14 amino acids. Trimming removed 2 bases from V and 4 bases from J; junction bases left unmatched: 3. The germline CDR1 and CDR2 sequences are MGHDK and SYGVNS. The data were produced by immunoSEQ multiplex PCR, yet TCRdb's version contains in-frame clones alone and is incomplete. The sample lists hundreds of thousands of clones; approximately 83% were seen once. Separately, the same data were catalogued under a study of human thymus T cells. That investigation notes: Healthy Finnish infants undergoing corrective surgery for congenital heart defects were the donors. Corrective heart surgery yielded the resections from which the thymus tissue came. Among thymic and blood repertoires, usage of V and J genes appeared biased. Among unrelated individuals, related research reported thymic repertoires that overlapped highly.

The genes are TRBV25-1 and TRBJ1-2; 8 positions agree with TRBD1. This receptor was taken from a girl less than two years old with a congenital heart defect. The sequenced sample consisted of thymocytes. This chain's CDR3 is CASSENGQGYGYTF. The CDR3 coding sequence is TGTGCCAGCAGTGAAAATGGACAGGGCTATGGCTACACCTTC.